Below, 23 T cell receptor beta chains from the same sample are listed, as sequenced in a study of beta chain features in type 1 diabetes. General observations from the study: Significant though moderate, a shortening of TCRB CDR3s appeared in all four CD4+ subsets of Type 1 diabetes patients.

These TCRs' antigens remain unknown. Of the isolated RNA, all was reverse transcribed, and so the sequenced material was expressed TCRB transcripts. Data came from immunoSEQ multiplex PCR; TCRdb stores just in-frame clones and leaves some out. The sample carries about 170,000 clones, approximately 8.1% recorded once. Sequencing was done on a sample of central memory CD4+ T cells from blood. All receptors derive from a man younger than 35 with type 1 diabetes.

V is TRBV18 and J is TRBJ2-5; TRBD2 might be the D (6 bases). The CDR3 sequence is 13 residues long. V dropped 3 bases and J dropped 5 bases, with 10 bases sitting between them. CDR1 and CDR2 (germline): KGHSH, LQKENI. In nucleotides, the CDR3 is TGTGCCAGCTCACCCGGGACTGGGGAGACCCAGTACTTC. Its protein is CASSPGTGETQYF.

CDR3 sequence reads: CASSGYSAGSTDTQYF. CDR3 nucleotides: TGTGCCAGCAGTGGCTACTCAGCGGGGAGCACAGATACGCAGTATTTT. This chain uses TRBV2 with TRBJ2-3, with TRBD2 identical over 7 bases. The length of the CDR3 is 16 residues. Germline trimming cut 4 bases from V and 0 bases from J; bases unmatched to any gene: 7. Germline CDR1 reads SNHLY; CDR2 reads FYNNEI.

This clone came up many times. The chain carries TRBV11-2 and TRBJ2-3; tentatively, D is TRBD2 (6 bases). The V gene lost 5 bases and the J gene lost 5 bases, with 14 bases spanning the gap. Germline lookup yields CDR1 SGHAT and CDR2 FQNNGV. This CDR3 spans 14 amino acids. The CDR3 sequence is CASSNSVGGDTQYF. As DNA, the CDR3 is TGTGCCAGCAGCAACTCCGTCGGGGGAGATACGCAGTATTTT.

This clone turned up a few times. This chain connects TRBV6-6 to TRBJ1-1; no firm D call. Germline V gene lookup returns CDR1 MNHNY and CDR2 SVGAGI (reference sequence). The CDR3 is made up of 13 amino acids. Trimming pared 4 bases from V and 6 bases from J, leaving 12 bases between. CDR3 bases: TGTGCCAGCAGTTCTGTCGGGAGCCCTGAAGCTTTCTTT. Its translation is CASSSVGSPEAFF.

This clone was counted a few times. V is TRBV5-1 and J is TRBJ1-2, with D unclear. The V and J ends lost 1 base and 0 bases respectively, with 7 bases between them. Germline V gives CDR1 SGHRS, CDR2 YFSETQ. The CDR3 is 14 amino acids. CDR3 DNA: TGCGCCAGCAGCTTGAATACGGCTAACTATGGCTACACCTTC. Protein: CASSLNTANYGYTF.

The genes are TRBV18 and TRBJ2-2; 10 positions agree with TRBD1. This CDR3 comprises 19 residues. In germline, CDR1 is KGHSH, CDR2 LQKENI. V shed 1 base and J 1 base; nucleotides not matched to a gene: 9. This CDR3 is CASSPQLTGGAGNTGELFF. As DNA, the CDR3 is TGTGCCAGCTCACCACAGCTGACAGGGGGCGCCGGGAACACCGGGGAGCTGTTTTTT.

This clone was counted between two and nine times. J is TRBJ2-3 and V is TRBV15; no firm D call. The CDR3 consists of 14 residues. Germline V gene data show CDR1 as LNHNV and CDR2 as YYDKDF (reference sequence). V lost 5 bases to trimming and J lost 4 bases, with 13 bases between them. Written as DNA, the CDR3 is TGTGCCACCAGCGGCGGCCTCTCCCCAGATACGCAGTATTTT. Its translation is CATSGGLSPDTQYF. Using reference TRBV15 and TRBJ2-3 for the parts outside the CDR3, the full variable domain is DAMVIQNPRYQVTQFGKPVTLSCSQTLNHNVMYWYQQKSSQAPKLLFHYYDKDFNNEADTPDNFQSRRPNTSFCFLDIRSPGLGDTAMYLCATSGGLSPDTQYFGPGTRLTVL.

This clone was observed a handful of times. The rearrangement uses TRBV7-9 and TRBJ2-5; D perhaps matches TRBD1 (5 bases). V shed 1 base and J shed 2 bases, with 8 bases lying between them. Germline CDR1 SEHNR, CDR2 FQNEAQ (reference sequence). The length of the CDR3 is 14 residues. CDR3 sequence: CASSLDPGQETQYF. The CDR3 region has the DNA TGTGCCAGCAGCTTAGATCCAGGGCAAGAGACCCAGTACTTC.

The CDR3 is CASTPWGHDGDTEAFF. CDR3 sequence (DNA): TGCGCCAGCACCCCCTGGGGGCACGATGGGGACACTGAAGCTTTCTTT. The genes are TRBV4-3 and TRBJ1-1; D possibly corresponds to TRBD1 (6 bases). The germline V gene encodes CDR1 LGHNA and CDR2 YSLEER. V shed 7 bases and J shed 3 bases, with 21 bases lying between them. The CDR3 runs 16 residues.

This clone was seen a handful of times. The chain combines TRBV2 with TRBJ1-2; unclear D gene. V was pared by 0 bases and J by 0 bases, with 5 bases between. Germline V gives CDR1 SNHLY, CDR2 FYNNEI. This CDR3 region has 14 residues. Here the CDR3 reads CASSEAAANYGYTF. For the CDR3, the DNA is TGTGCCAGCAGTGAAGCGGCGGCTAACTATGGCTACACCTTC.

The rearrangement joins TRBV9 to TRBJ2-1; maybe TRBD2 (6 bases). CDR3 size: 15 residues. The V end lost 0 bases, the J end lost 4 bases, and 11 bases lay between the germline ends. Germline V gene sequence: CDR1 SGDLS, CDR2 YYNGEE. The CDR3 protein is CASSVDGGIYNEQFF. For the CDR3, the DNA is TGTGCCAGCAGCGTAGATGGGGGGATTTACAATGAGCAGTTCTTC.

This clone was seen only a few times. The rearrangement links TRBV6-5 to TRBJ1-1; TRBD1 is a possible D gene (6 bases). Germline V gene sequence: CDR1 MNHEY, CDR2 SVGAGI. V lost 9 bases, J lost 5 bases, and 13 bases lay in between. The CDR3 extends over 12 amino acids. CDR3 region: CASEGGKTEAFF. As DNA, the CDR3 is TGTGCCAGTGAGGGGGGGAAAACTGAAGCTTTCTTT.

As for this clone: The conserved closing phenylalanine or tryptophan is absent in this CDR3, likely reflecting a read error. The DNA is left out, because the CDR3 cannot be placed on it with certainty; the CDR3 is given as TCRdb lists it. The V gene is TRBV10-3, the J gene TRBJ1-3; TRBD1 is the table's D call and was not checked against the DNA. The CDR3 region is 12 residues in length, termini included. CDR1 is ENHRY and CDR2 is SYGVKD in the germline V gene. The CDR3 here is CAISELAGGVLL.

This clone appeared a few times. The V and J genes are TRBV2 and TRBJ2-5; D not resolved. In germline, CDR1 is SNHLY, CDR2 FYNNEI. CDR3 length: 14 amino acids. The V end lost 2 bases, the J end lost 2 bases, and 9 bases lay between the germline ends. DNA for the CDR3: TGTGCCAGCAGTGAACGCGGTCAGCAAGAGACCCAGTACTTC. It translates to CASSERGQQETQYF.

This clone was picked up a small number of times. The chain uses TRBV20-1 and TRBJ1-4; D gene uncertain. Germline-derived CDR1 and CDR2 are DFQATT and SNEGSKA (reference sequence). The CDR3 is made up of 11 amino acids. CDR3 DNA: TGCGGCCTCAACAGAGAGGAAAAACTGTTTTTT. Residues: CGLNREEKLFF.

This clone was picked up a small number of times. The CDR3 here is CASSAQGFTQYF. DNA for the CDR3: TGTGCCAGCAGCGCCCAGGGTTTTACGCAGTATTTT. V gene TRBV7-2 combines with J gene TRBJ2-3, with D maybe TRBD1 (5 bases). Germline V gene data show CDR1 as SGHTA and CDR2 as FQGNSA. Trimming removed 5 bases at V and 8 bases at J, with 11 bases between. The CDR3 contains 12 residues.

This clone has just a few counts. The chain has TRBV7-8 and TRBJ2-7, with 8 bases identical to TRBD1. The CDR3 extends over 19 amino acids. V shed 7 bases, J shed 7 bases, and the junction held 27 bases outside the gene matches. Germline CDR1 SGHVS, CDR2 FQNEAQ. The CDR3 here is CASTPYLSRGRDGEREQYF. The CDR3 DNA reads as TGTGCCAGCACCCCCTACCTCAGCAGGGGGCGAGACGGAGAAAGGGAGCAGTACTTC. Based on the CDR3 plus reference TRBV7-8 and TRBJ2-7, the full variable domain is GAGVSQSPRYKVAKRGQDVALRCDPISGHVSLFWYQQALGQGPEFLTYFQNEAQLDKSGLPSDRFFAERPEGSVSTLKIQRTQQEDSAVYLCASTPYLSRGRDGEREQYFGPGTRLTVT.

This clone was counted between two and nine times. The rearrangement uses TRBV14 and TRBJ1-2; D is ambiguous. In germline, CDR1 is SGHDN, CDR2 FVKESK. Trimming took off 0 bases at V and 4 bases at J, with 12 bases between the two ends. The CDR3 is 15 residues long. CDR3 sequence: CASSQESGFTYGYTF. In DNA, the CDR3 is TGTGCCAGCAGCCAAGAATCGGGGTTCACCTATGGCTACACCTTC.

This clone was seen more than once but under ten times. The chain recombines TRBV7-9 with TRBJ1-1, with 7 bases identical to TRBD1. The CDR3 consists of 13 residues. The trim removed 5 bases at V and 6 bases at J, leaving 6 bases unmatched. The germline V gene encodes CDR1 SEHNR and CDR2 FQNEAQ (reference sequence). For the CDR3, the DNA is TGTGCCAGCAGCGCTACAGGGGTACCTGAAGCTTTCTTT. As protein: CASSATGVPEAFF.

The chain employs TRBV7-8 and TRBJ2-5; D might be TRBD1 (6 bases). Germline lookup yields CDR1 SGHVS and CDR2 FQNEAQ. CDR3 length equals 14 residues. Trimming removed 5 bases at V and 2 bases at J, with 12 bases between. The CDR3 is CASSQNREQETQYF. CDR3 nucleotide sequence: TGTGCCAGCAGCCAAAACAGGGAACAAGAGACCCAGTACTTC.

The chain is built from TRBV5-4 and TRBJ1-2, with TRBD1 identical over 8 bases. The germline CDR1 and CDR2 sequences are SGHNT and YYREEE (reference sequence). The CDR3 length is 13 residues. Trimming cost V 2 bases and J 6 bases; bases outside gene matches: 3. The CDR3 region has the DNA TGTGCCAGCAGCTTAGCGACAGGGGATGGCTACACCTTC. As protein: CASSLATGDGYTF.

The DNA for the CDR3 is TGTGCCAGCAGTTTATACGGCAGGGGGCTCGAGCAGTACTTC. It codes for CASSLYGRGLEQYF. This rearrangement joins TRBV28 to TRBJ2-7, with 8 bases matching TRBD1. Germline V gene sequence: CDR1 MDHEN, CDR2 SYDVKM. This CDR3 is built from 14 residues. The trim removed 1 base at V and 6 bases at J, leaving 5 bases unmatched.

This clone was recorded a few times. The chain links TRBV4-1 to TRBJ2-1; 8 nucleotides match TRBD2. This CDR3 has 17 residues. The junction had 8 bases not matched to a gene; V was cut back by 0 bases and J by 4 bases. Germline V gene data show CDR1 as MGHRA and CDR2 as YSYEKL. CDR3 nucleotide sequence: TGCGCCAGCAGCCAAGATACAAGGACTAGCTCATACAATGAGCAGTTCTTC. It encodes CASSQDTRTSSYNEQFF.